The 24 T cell receptor beta chains listed next were all sequenced from one sample in a study of cytomegalovirus exposure and HLA in healthy donors. This PCR relied on a set of 60 Vbeta primers and 13 Jbeta primers. Assay used: immunoSEQ multiplex PCR; TCRdb lists only in-frame clones, some missing. In the table there are about 140,000 clones, approximately 71% of which are singletons. Sequenced input: PBMCs. The receptors here all came from a man aged 18 to 30 in good health and CMV-seropositive.

As to this clone: At one boundary the junction diverges from the germline segment, which might be a read error. This chain links TRBV7-6 with TRBJ2-5, with 12 bases fitting TRBD2. The CDR3 sequence is 14 residues long. Germline V lookup: CDR1 SGHVS, CDR2 FNYEAQ. CDR3 protein: CASSLAGGQETQYF. CDR3 nucleotide sequence: TGTGCCAGCAGCCTAGCGGGAGGGCAAGAGACCCAGTACTTC.

CDR3: CASNNRGAGTYEQYF. CDR3 nucleotide sequence: TGTGCCAGCAACAACAGGGGGGCGGGAACGTACGAGCAGTACTTC. The genes are TRBV27 and TRBJ2-7; 8 positions agree with TRBD1. V lost 7 bases, J lost 4 bases, and 12 bases stayed unmatched. Looked up from germline, CDR1 is MNHEY and CDR2 is SMNVEV (reference sequence). The CDR3 loop spans 15 amino acids.

The CDR3 loop is CASSFLAAQETQYF. The CDR3 DNA reads TGTGCCAGCAGCTTCCTAGCGGCTCAAGAGACCCAGTACTTC. The chain carries TRBV7-2 and TRBJ2-5, with TRBD2 matching over 7 bases. Germline V CDR1 and CDR2: SGHTA, FQGNSA. After removal of 3 bases from V and 2 bases from J, the junction contained 3 bases not matched to a gene. The CDR3 runs 14 residues.

V usage is TRBV4-1 and J usage is TRBJ1-4; D possibly corresponds to TRBD1 (6 bases). V gave up 2 bases and J gave up 5 bases, with 18 bases separating them. Per germline, CDR1 MGHRA and CDR2 YSYEKL. The CDR3 runs 17 residues. In DNA, the CDR3 is TGCGCCAGCAGCCAACCAAGAGTCGGGACAAGGAATGAAAAACTGTTTTTT. Its translation: CASSQPRVGTRNEKLFF.

The V call is TRBV10-1, the J call TRBJ2-3, with D hard to call. The CDR3 is 15 amino acids. Trimming removed 3 bases from V and 2 bases from J, with 12 bases in between. Germline CDR1 and CDR2: WNHNN and SYGVQD (reference sequence). CDR3 residues: CASSESSRSTDTQYF. CDR3 nucleotide sequence: TGCGCCAGCAGTGAAAGCTCGCGGTCCACAGATACGCAGTATTTT.

This clone was counted only a few times. The chain employs TRBV7-8 and TRBJ1-2; 8 bases match TRBD1. V shed 5 bases, J shed 5 bases, and the junction held 10 bases outside the gene matches. In germline, CDR1 is SGHVS, CDR2 FQNEAQ. The CDR3 is 15 residues long. The CDR3 DNA follows: TGTGCCAGCAGCCCACCCGGGACAGGAAGTTATGGCTACACCTTC. Translation: CASSPPGTGSYGYTF.

This chain links TRBV6-1 with TRBJ2-1, with 8 bases fitting TRBD2. The trim removed 8 bases at V and 10 bases at J, leaving 16 bases unmatched. Germline V gives CDR1 MNHNS, CDR2 SASEGT. This CDR3 is 15 amino acids long. The CDR3 bases are TGTGCCAGCCTTCAGCGGGAGATGATCGGGGGCGAGCAGTTCTTC. This gives the protein CASLQREMIGGEQFF.

This chain connects TRBV29-1 to TRBJ1-2; unclear D gene. V lost 0 bases and J lost 4, with 9 bases in between. Germline V gene sequence: CDR1 SQVTM, CDR2 ANQGSEA. The length of the CDR3 is 13 residues. This CDR3 reads CSVEDRGIYGYTF. The CDR3 DNA reads as TGCAGCGTTGAAGATCGAGGGATCTATGGCTACACCTTC.

This clone was counted once. This chain uses TRBV28 with TRBJ2-3; D is ambiguous. Germline V CDR1 and CDR2: MDHEN, SYDVKM. This CDR3 has 14 residues. Trimming pared 4 bases from V and 2 bases from J, leaving 10 bases between. The CDR3 region is CASSWSGPTDTQYF. For the CDR3, the DNA is TGTGCCAGCAGTTGGTCAGGTCCCACAGATACGCAGTATTTT.

This chain links TRBV15 with TRBJ2-7; 7 positions agree with TRBD2. The J segment lost 4 bases and the V segment lost 6 bases, leaving 6 bases of the junction unmatched. The CDR3 covers 13 residues. Germline-derived CDR1 and CDR2 are LNHNV and YYDKDF (reference sequence). CDR3 in DNA: TGTGCCACCAGAGCGGGATCGGTATACGAGCAGTACTTC. This gives the protein CATRAGSVYEQYF.

The chain is built from TRBV5-1 and TRBJ1-2; D is undetermined. Per the germline V gene, CDR1 is SGHRS and CDR2 is YFSETQ. V gave up 0 bases and J gave up 1 base, with 7 bases separating them. This CDR3 has 14 residues. The CDR3 DNA is TGCGCCAGCAGCTTGGCCGGGGATAACTATGGCTACACCTTC. Amino acid sequence: CASSLAGDNYGYTF.

There are a few counts of this clone. This chain joins TRBV30 and TRBJ2-1; 9 nucleotides line up with TRBD2. V shed 2 bases and J 3 bases; nucleotides not matched to a gene: 5. CDR1 GTSNPN and CDR2 SVGIG come from the germline V gene (reference sequence). CDR3 length: 15 residues. CDR3 loop: CAWSPRGGSYNEQFF. The CDR3 DNA reads as TGTGCCTGGAGTCCGCGGGGGGGGAGCTACAATGAGCAGTTCTTC.

V gene TRBV13 combines with J gene TRBJ2-7, with TRBD1 as a possible D gene (6 bases). The CDR3 spans 14 residues. Germline V gene data show CDR1 as PRHDT and CDR2 as FYEKMQ (reference sequence). V lost 1 base to trimming and J lost 4 bases, with 11 bases between them. The CDR3 here is CASSLVGGSYEQYF. Here the CDR3 DNA reads TGTGCCAGCAGCTTAGTAGGGGGTAGTTACGAGCAGTACTTC.

The gene calls are TRBV7-9 and TRBJ2-5, with 7 nucleotides matching TRBD2. Per the germline V gene, CDR1 is SEHNR and CDR2 is FQNEAQ (reference sequence). V dropped 0 bases and J dropped 5; count of bases not matched to a gene: 3. The CDR3 extends over 14 amino acids. The chain's CDR3 is CASSLAGGAETQYF. CDR3 DNA sequence: TGTGCCAGCAGCTTAGCGGGAGGGGCGGAGACCCAGTACTTC.

The rearrangement links TRBV9 to TRBJ2-2, with a tentative D call TRBD2 (5 bases). Germline lookup yields CDR1 SGDLS and CDR2 YYNGEE. Trimming cost V 0 bases and J 6 bases, with 6 bases left between them. This CDR3 spans 13 amino acids. In nucleotides, the CDR3 is TGTGCCAGCAGCGTAGTAGCGTCCGGGGAGCTGTTTTTT. Its protein is CASSVVASGELFF.

V gene TRBV6-4 combines with J gene TRBJ2-1; D is possibly TRBD2 (6 bases). The CDR3 extends over 15 amino acids. Germline V gene lookup returns CDR1 MRHNA and CDR2 SNTAGT. The V gene lost 0 bases and the J gene lost 0 bases, with 6 bases spanning the gap. The CDR3, as DNA: TGTGCCAGCAGTGACTCTAGCGGCTCCTACAATGAGCAGTTCTTC. Translating it yields CASSDSSGSYNEQFF.

V usage is TRBV21-1 and J usage is TRBJ2-2; the table calls TRBD2, which could not be checked here. TRBV21-1 is a listed pseudogene. The CDR3 totals 11 residues. The CDR3 region has the DNA TGTGCCAGCAGTATTCCCGGGGAGCTGTTTTTT. Protein product: CASSIPGELFF.

The genes are TRBV19 and TRBJ1-1; D gene ambiguous. CDR1 is LNHDA and CDR2 is SQIVND in the germline V gene (reference sequence). CDR3 length equals 14 residues. V was clipped by 2 bases and J by 7 bases, with 14 bases between them. CDR3 protein: CASSIYSSGLEAFF. The DNA of the CDR3 is TGTGCCAGTAGTATATACAGTTCCGGCCTTGAAGCTTTCTTT.

The V call is TRBV7-2, the J call TRBJ2-1; 11 nucleotides align to TRBD2. Germline V gives CDR1 SGHTA, CDR2 FQGNSA. V gave up 1 base and J gave up 4 bases; unmatched junction bases: 6. The CDR3 runs 17 residues. The CDR3, as DNA: TGTGCCAGCAGCTTAGGGGCAACTAGCGGGGGATACAATGAGCAGTTCTTC. This translates into CASSLGATSGGYNEQFF.

The V gene is TRBV10-2, the J gene TRBJ2-7; 7 bases line up with TRBD2. Germline CDR1 is WSHSY and CDR2 is SAAADI. The V and J ends lost 3 bases and 2 bases, in that order; junction bases with no gene match: 4. This CDR3 has 14 residues. CDR3 residues: CASSELAHTYEQYF. CDR3 DNA sequence: TGCGCCAGCAGTGAACTAGCGCACACCTACGAGCAGTACTTC.

This clone was found a few times. The CDR3: CASSHSNRGQNTGELFF. In nucleotides, the CDR3 is TGTGCCAGCAGCCACTCCAACAGGGGGCAGAACACCGGGGAGCTGTTTTTT. The genes are TRBV9 and TRBJ2-2; 9 bases are a match to TRBD1. The CDR3 sequence is 17 residues long. Germline V gene lookup returns CDR1 SGDLS and CDR2 YYNGEE. The junction had 8 bases not matched to a gene; V was cut back by 4 bases and J by 1 base. The full variable domain, with the rest looked up from reference TRBV9 and TRBJ2-2, is DSGVTQTPKHLITATGQRVTLRCSPRSGDLSVYWYQQSLDQGLQFLIQYYNGEERAKGNILERFSAQQFPDLHSELNLSSLELGDSALYFCASSHSNRGQNTGELFFGEGSRLTVL.

This chain links TRBV28 with TRBJ1-1; D is uncertain. The CDR3 loop spans 13 amino acids. V lost 2 bases and J lost 5, with 9 bases in between. Germline CDR1 is MDHEN and CDR2 is SYDVKM. CDR3: CASSLQVTTEAFF. In nucleotides, the CDR3 is TGTGCCAGCAGTTTACAAGTAACAACTGAAGCTTTCTTT.

V and J are TRBV30 and TRBJ2-7; 10 nucleotides line up with TRBD1. The CDR3 sequence is 14 residues long. The germline gives CDR1 GTSNPN, CDR2 SVGIG (reference sequence). J lost 2 bases, V lost 3 bases, and 4 bases had no gene match. The CDR3 sequence: CAWSTGQGPYEQYF. The CDR3 bases are TGTGCCTGGAGCACGGGACAGGGGCCCTACGAGCAGTACTTC.

The chain joins TRBV5-4 to TRBJ1-1; tentatively, D is TRBD1 (5 bases). CDR3 length: 13 amino acids. Looked up from germline, CDR1 is SGHNT and CDR2 is YYREEE (reference sequence). The V end lost 5 bases, the J end lost 1 base, and 9 bases lay between the germline ends. CDR3 sequence (DNA): TGTGCCAGCAGTGGGGCCCCGAACACTGAAGCTTTCTTT. Amino acid sequence: CASSGAPNTEAFF.